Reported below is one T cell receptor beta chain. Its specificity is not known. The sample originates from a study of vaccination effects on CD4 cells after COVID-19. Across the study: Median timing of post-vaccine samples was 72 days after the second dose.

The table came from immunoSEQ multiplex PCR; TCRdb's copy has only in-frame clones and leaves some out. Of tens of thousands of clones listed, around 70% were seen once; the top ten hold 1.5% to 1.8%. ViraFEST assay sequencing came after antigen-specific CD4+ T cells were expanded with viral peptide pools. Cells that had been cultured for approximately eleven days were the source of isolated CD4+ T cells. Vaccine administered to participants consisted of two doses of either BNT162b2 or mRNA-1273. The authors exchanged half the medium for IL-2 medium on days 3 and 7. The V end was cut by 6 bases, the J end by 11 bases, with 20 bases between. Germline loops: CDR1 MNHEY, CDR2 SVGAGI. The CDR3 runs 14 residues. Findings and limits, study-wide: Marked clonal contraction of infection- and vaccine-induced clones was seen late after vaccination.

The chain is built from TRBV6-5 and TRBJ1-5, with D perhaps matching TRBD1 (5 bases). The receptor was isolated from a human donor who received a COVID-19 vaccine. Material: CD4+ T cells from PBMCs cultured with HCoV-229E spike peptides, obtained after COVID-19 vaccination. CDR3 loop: CASSQVGGIMTQHF. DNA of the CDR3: TGTGCCAGCAGCCAGGTGGGGGGTATAATGACCCAGCATTTT.